The following is a T cell receptor (beta chain) sequence with its context. The data were obtained in a study of blood T cells in healthy people across ages. The CDR3 length is 14 residues. Germline-derived CDR1 and CDR2 are SGHTA and FQGNSA. V was pared by 2 bases and J by 0 bases, with 8 bases between. PCR was performed a second time for roughly 6 to 12 cycles using a sample-barcoded 5' primer and a J-beta primer mix. TCRdb re-called the 5' RACE reads through MiXCR, storing one row per CDR3 protein. The table records about 570,000 distinct CDR3 sequences, 25% to 30% of them present only once. The specimen sequenced was blood. V gene TRBV7-2 combines with J gene TRBJ2-7; D is ambiguous. This receptor was taken from a woman aged 70 to 79 in good health. CDR3 nucleotide sequence: TGTGCCAGCAGCTTAAAGGGTCCCTCCTACGAGCAGTACTTC. Translated, it gives CASSLKGPSYEQYF.